This T cell receptor (beta chain) was documented in a study of CD8 T cells in Susac syndrome. Study-wide points: The study acknowledged a relatively small number of individuals in its TCR sequencing and HLA analysis.

This CDR3 has 14 amino acids. V shed 5 bases, J shed 1 base, and the junction held 4 bases outside the gene matches. CDR1 and CDR2 (germline): LNHDA, SQIVND (reference sequence). With regard to this clonotype: Its antigen is currently unknown.

The RNA input was about 0.5 to 1 ug, and it was reverse transcribed with random hexamers. One entry per CDR3 protein, called by TCRdb with MiXCR from the immunoSEQ multiplex PCR reads. The table has 170,000 or so distinct CDR3 sequences, approximately 94% seen once; the top ten hold roughly 0.1%. The chain has TRBV19 and TRBJ1-1; TRBD1 matches 7 bases. The sequenced sample was CD4+ T cells from PBMCs. The clonotype originates from a human donor with multiple sclerosis. The CDR3 spells CASSGDSQNTEAFF. Written as DNA, the CDR3 is TGTGCCAGTAGTGGGGACAGTCAGAACACTGAAGCTTTCTTT.